The clone carrying this T cell receptor beta chain was detected ten times or more. Its antigen is unknown. The record originates from a study of T cells after yellow fever vaccination. Whole-study results and caveats: It was a weaker secondary response, yet one that peaked faster, at day 5 versus 15. A small proportion of clonotypes was detected in both the CD4 and CD8 compartments. Most clones from primary vaccination resurfaced after the booster (96% CD4, 88% CD8).

V shed 5 bases and J 1 base; nucleotides not matched to a gene: 3. The germline V gene has CDR1 MNHEY and CDR2 SMNVEV (reference sequence). CDR3 length: 15 residues. Making TCR cDNA involved 5'RACE template switching, which added UMIs and a universal primer site. One entry per CDR3 protein, called by TCRdb with MiXCR from the 5' RACE reads. Of 250,000 or so distinct CDR3 sequences in the sample, roughly 6.3% were seen once. The source was CD4+ T cells sorted from PBMCs, collected on the day of the yellow fever booster vaccination. The gene calls are TRBV27 and TRBJ2-5; 11 bases agree with TRBD1. This clonotype originated in a man younger than 45 who received the YFV17D yellow fever vaccine. The CDR3 nucleotides are TGTGCCAGCAGTAGGGACAGGGGGAGCCAAGAGACCCAGTACTTC. It codes for CASSRDRGSQETQYF.